This T cell receptor (beta chain) was captured in a study of blood T cell repertoires in COVID-19. Under the authors' procedure: Amplified reference gene primers provided the basis for estimating nucleated cell counts. Using immunoSEQ multiplex PCR, the repertoire was profiled, and TCRdb retains in-frame clones only, with some absent. The DNA was the basis for D and trimming; V, J and clone size are from that table. The data show under 300,000 clones, 82% seen once. The CDR3 covers 13 residues. Germline assignment: CDR1 SGHVS and CDR2 FNYEAQ. The V and J ends lost 3 bases and 3 bases respectively, with 7 bases between them.

Sequenced: peripheral blood. The rearrangement joins TRBV7-6 to TRBJ2-3; D ambiguous. The sequence derives from a woman aged 18 to 35 with acute or convalescent COVID-19. The CDR3 sequence is CASSFELTDTQYF. The DNA of the CDR3 is TGTGCCAGCAGCTTTGAACTTACAGATACGCAGTATTTT.